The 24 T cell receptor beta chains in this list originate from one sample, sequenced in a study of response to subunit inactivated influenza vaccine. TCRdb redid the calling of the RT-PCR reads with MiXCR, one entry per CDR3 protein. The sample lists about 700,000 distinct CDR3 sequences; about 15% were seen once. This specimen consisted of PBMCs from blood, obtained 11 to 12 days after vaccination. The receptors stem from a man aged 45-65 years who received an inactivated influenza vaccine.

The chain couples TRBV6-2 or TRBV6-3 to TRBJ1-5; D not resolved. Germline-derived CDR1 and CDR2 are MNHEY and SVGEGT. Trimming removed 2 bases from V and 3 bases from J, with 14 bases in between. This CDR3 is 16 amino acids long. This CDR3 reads CASSYGGQLFNQPQHF. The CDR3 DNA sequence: TGTGCCAGCAGTTACGGCGGCCAACTCTTCAATCAGCCCCAGCATTTT.

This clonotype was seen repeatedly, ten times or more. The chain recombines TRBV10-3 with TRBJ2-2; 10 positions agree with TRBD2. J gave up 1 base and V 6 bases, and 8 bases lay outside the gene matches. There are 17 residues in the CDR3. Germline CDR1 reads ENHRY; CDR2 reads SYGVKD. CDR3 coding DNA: TGTGCCATCAGGAGGGGAGGACTAGCGGAGAACACCGGGGAGCTGTTTTTT. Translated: CAIRRGGLAENTGELFF.

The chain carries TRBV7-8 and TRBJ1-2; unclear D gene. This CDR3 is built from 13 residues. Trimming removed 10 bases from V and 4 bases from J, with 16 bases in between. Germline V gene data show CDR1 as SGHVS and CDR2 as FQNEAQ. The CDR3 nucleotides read TGTGCCACCTCCCCCCTCAAGGGCTATGGCTACACCTTC. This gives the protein CATSPLKGYGYTF.

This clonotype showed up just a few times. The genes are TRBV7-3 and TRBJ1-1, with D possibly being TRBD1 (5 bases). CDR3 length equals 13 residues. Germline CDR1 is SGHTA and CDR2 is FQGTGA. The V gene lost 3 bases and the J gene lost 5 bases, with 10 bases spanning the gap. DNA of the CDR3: TGTGCCAGCAGCTTGTCCGGGACGACTGAAGCTTTCTTT. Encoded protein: CASSLSGTTEAFF.

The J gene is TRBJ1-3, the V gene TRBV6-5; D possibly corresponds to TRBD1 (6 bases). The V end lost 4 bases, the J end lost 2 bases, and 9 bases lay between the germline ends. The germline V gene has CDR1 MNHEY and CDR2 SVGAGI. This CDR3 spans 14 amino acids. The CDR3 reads CASSSSGAGNTIYF. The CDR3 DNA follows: TGTGCCAGCAGTTCATCAGGGGCTGGAAACACCATATATTTT.

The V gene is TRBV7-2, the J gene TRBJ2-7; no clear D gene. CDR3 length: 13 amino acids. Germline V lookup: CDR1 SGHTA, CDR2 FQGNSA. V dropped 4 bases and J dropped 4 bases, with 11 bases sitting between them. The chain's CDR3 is CASSSGSKYEQYF. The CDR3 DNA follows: TGTGCCAGCAGCTCTGGCAGCAAATACGAGCAGTACTTC.

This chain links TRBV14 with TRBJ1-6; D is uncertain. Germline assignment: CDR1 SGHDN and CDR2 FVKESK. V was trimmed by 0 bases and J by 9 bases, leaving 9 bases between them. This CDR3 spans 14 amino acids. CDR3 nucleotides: TGTGCCAGCAGCCAAGATCGGGCGATTTCACCCCTCCACTTT. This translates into CASSQDRAISPLHF.

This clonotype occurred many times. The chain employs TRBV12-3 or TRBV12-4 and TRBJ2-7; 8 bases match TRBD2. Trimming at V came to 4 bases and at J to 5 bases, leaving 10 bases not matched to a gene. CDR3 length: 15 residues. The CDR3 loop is CASSYIGAGEHEQYF. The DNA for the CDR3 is TGTGCCAGCAGTTACATTGGAGCGGGAGAACACGAGCAGTACTTC.

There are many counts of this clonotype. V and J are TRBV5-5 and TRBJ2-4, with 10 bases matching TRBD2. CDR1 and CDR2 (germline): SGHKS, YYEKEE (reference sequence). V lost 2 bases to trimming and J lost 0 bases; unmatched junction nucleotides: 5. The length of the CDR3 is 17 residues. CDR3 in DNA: TGTGCCAGCAGCTTTCTAGCGGGGGACTCAGCCAAAAACATTCAGTACTTC. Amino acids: CASSFLAGDSAKNIQYF. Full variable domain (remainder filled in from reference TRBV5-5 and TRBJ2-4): DAGVTQSPTHLIKTRGQQVTLRCSPISGHKSVSWYQQVLGQGPQFIFQYYEKEERGRGNFPDRFSARQFPNYSSELNVNALLLGDSALYLCASSFLAGDSAKNIQYFGAGTRLSVL.

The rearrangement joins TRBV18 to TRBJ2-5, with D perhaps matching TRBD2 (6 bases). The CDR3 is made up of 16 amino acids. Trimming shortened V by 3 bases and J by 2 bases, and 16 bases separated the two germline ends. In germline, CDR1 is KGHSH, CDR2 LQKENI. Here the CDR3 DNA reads TGTGCCAGCTCACCGATAACGGGACTGAGACAAGAGACCCAGTACTTC. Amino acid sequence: CASSPITGLRQETQYF.

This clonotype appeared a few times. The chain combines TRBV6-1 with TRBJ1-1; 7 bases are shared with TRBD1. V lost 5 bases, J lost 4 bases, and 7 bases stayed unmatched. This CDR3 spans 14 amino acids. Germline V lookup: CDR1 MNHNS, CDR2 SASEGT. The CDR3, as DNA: TGTGCCAGCAGTAGGGGACAGAGGAGCACTGAAGCTTTCTTT. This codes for CASSRGQRSTEAFF.

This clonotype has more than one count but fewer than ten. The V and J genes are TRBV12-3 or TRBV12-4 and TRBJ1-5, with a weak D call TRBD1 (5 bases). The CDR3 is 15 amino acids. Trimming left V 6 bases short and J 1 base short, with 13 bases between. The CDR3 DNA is TGTGCCAGCAGCCGTGCGGGGGGGAGCAATCAGCCCCAGCATTTT. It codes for CASSRAGGSNQPQHF.

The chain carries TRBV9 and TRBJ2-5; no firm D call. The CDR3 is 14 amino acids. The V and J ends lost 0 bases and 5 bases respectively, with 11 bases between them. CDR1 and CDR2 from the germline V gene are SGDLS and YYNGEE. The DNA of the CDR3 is TGTGCCAGCAGCGTAGACCCCAAAGGGGAGACCCAGTACTTC. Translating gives CASSVDPKGETQYF. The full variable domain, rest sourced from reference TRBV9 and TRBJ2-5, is DSGVTQTPKHLITATGQRVTLRCSPRSGDLSVYWYQQSLDQGLQFLIQYYNGEERAKGNILERFSAQQFPDLHSELNLSSLELGDSALYFCASSVDPKGETQYFGPGTRLLVL.

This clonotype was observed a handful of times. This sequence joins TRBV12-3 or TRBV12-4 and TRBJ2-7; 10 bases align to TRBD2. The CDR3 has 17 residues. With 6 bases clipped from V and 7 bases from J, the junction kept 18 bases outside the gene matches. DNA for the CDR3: TGTGCCAGCAGCCCAGATTCCAGCGGGAGGGCCTTGGGTGAGCAGTACTTC. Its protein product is CASSPDSSGRALGEQYF.

The CDR3 DNA reads TGCGCCAGCAGCCCGGGGGGTGCGGCTGAAGCTTTCTTT. This sequence encodes CASSPGGAAEAFF. The J gene is TRBJ1-1, the V gene TRBV5-1; D is perhaps TRBD1 (5 bases). V gave up 4 bases and J gave up 6 bases, with 13 bases separating them. CDR3 length: 13 amino acids. Germline loops: CDR1 SGHRS, CDR2 YFSETQ.

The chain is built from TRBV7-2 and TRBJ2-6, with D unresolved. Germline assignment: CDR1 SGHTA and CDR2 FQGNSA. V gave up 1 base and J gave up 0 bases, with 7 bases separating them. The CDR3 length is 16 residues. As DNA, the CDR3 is TGTGCCAGCAGCTTAGGGGTCTTCTCTGGGGCCAACGTCCTGACTTTC. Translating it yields CASSLGVFSGANVLTF.

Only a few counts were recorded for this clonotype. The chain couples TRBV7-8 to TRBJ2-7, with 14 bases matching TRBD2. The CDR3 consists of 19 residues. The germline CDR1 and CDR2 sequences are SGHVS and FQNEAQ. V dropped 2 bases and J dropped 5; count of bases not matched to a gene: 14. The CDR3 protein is CASSLLLGLAGVLWDEQYF. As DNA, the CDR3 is TGTGCCAGCAGCTTACTATTGGGACTAGCGGGAGTTTTGTGGGACGAGCAGTACTTC.

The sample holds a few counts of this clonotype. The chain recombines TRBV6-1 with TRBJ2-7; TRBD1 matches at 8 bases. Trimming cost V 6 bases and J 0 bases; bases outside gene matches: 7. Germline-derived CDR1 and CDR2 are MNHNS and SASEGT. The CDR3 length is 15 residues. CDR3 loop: CASSSTGASSYEQYF. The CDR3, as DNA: TGTGCCAGCAGCTCGACAGGGGCGAGCTCCTACGAGCAGTACTTC.

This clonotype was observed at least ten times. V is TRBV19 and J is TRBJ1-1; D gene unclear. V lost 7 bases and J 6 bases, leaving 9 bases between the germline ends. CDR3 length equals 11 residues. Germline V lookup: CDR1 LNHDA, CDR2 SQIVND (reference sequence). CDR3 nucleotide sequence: TGTGCCAGTACCGGCGGGGCTGAAGCTTTCTTT. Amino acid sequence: CASTGGAEAFF.

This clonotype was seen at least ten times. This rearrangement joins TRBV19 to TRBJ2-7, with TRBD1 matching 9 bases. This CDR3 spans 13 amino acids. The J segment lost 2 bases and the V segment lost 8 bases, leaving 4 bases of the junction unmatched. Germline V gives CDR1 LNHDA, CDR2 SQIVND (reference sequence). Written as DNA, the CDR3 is TGTGCCAGTGGGAGGACAGGGGCCTACGAGCAGTACTTC. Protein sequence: CASGRTGAYEQYF.

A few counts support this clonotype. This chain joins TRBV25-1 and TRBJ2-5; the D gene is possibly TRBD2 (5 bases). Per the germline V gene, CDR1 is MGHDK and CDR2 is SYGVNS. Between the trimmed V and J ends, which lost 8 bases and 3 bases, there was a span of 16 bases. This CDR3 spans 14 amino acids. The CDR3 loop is CASQPHGMEETQYF. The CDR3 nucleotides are TGTGCCAGCCAACCCCACGGGATGGAAGAGACCCAGTACTTC.

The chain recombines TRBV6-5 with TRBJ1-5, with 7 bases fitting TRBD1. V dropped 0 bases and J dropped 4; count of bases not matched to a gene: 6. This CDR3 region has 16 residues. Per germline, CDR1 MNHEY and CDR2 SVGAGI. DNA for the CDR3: TGTGCCAGCAGTTACTCAGCGAGGGGGCGGAATCAGCCCCAGCATTTT. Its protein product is CASSYSARGRNQPQHF.

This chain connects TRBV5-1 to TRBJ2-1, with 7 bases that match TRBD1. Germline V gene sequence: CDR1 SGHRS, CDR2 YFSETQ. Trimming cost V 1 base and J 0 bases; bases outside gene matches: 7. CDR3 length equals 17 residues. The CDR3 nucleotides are TGCGCCAGCAGCTTGCCCACTTACAGGGGCTCCTACAATGAGCAGTTCTTC. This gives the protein CASSLPTYRGSYNEQFF.

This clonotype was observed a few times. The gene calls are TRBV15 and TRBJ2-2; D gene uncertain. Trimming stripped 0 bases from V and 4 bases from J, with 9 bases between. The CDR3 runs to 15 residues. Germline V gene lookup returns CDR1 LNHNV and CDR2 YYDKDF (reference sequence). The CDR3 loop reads CATSRDNGFTGELFF. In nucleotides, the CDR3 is TGTGCCACCAGCAGAGATAACGGATTCACCGGGGAGCTGTTTTTT. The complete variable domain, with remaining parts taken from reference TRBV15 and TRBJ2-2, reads DAMVIQNPRYQVTQFGKPVTLSCSQTLNHNVMYWYQQKSSQAPKLLFHYYDKDFNNEADTPDNFQSRRPNTSFCFLDIRSPGLGDTAMYLCATSRDNGFTGELFFGEGSRLTVL.